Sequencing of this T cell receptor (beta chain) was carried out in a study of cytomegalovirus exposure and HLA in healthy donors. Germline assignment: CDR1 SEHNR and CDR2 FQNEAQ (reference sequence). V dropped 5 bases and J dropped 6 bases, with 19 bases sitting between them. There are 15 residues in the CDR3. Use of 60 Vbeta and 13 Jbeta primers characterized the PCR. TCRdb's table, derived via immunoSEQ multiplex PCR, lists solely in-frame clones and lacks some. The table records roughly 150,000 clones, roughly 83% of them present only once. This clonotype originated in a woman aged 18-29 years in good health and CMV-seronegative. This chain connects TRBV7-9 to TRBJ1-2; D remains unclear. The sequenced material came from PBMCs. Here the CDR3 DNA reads TGTGCCAGCAGCCCTTTTACGGGAGGGAATGATGGCTACACCTTC. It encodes CASSPFTGGNDGYTF.